The 7 T cell receptor beta chains in this list originate from one sample, sequenced in a study of blood T cell repertoires in COVID-19. Measured with immunoSEQ multiplex PCR; TCRdb has only the in-frame clones, and not every one. The data contain about 120,000 clones, around nine tenths of them seen just once; the ten biggest clones take up approximately 19%. Sequencing input: peripheral blood. The receptors stem from a human donor with acute or convalescent COVID-19. The donor label of this sample is uncertain.

The V and J genes are TRBV6-2 or TRBV6-3 and TRBJ1-5; possible D gene TRBD1, 6 bases. This CDR3 comprises 13 residues. Trimming took 6 bases from V and 5 from J, leaving 11 bases between them. Germline assignment: CDR1 MNHEY and CDR2 SVGEGT. The CDR3 region has the DNA TGTGCCAGCAGCCCCACAGGGTATCAGCCCCAGCATTTT. It yields the protein CASSPTGYQPQHF.

The V call is TRBV6-5, the J call TRBJ2-2, with D hard to call. Trimming took off 5 bases at V and 3 bases at J, with 4 bases between the two ends. Looked up from germline, CDR1 is MNHEY and CDR2 is SVGAGI. The CDR3 has 12 amino acids. CDR3 DNA: TGTGCCAGCAGTCCGTACACCGGGGAGCTGTTTTTT. Its protein product is CASSPYTGELFF.

V gene TRBV28 combines with J gene TRBJ2-5; 8 positions agree with TRBD2. Looked up from germline, CDR1 is MDHEN and CDR2 is SYDVKM. The CDR3 runs 13 residues. V lost 6 bases, J lost 4 bases, and 4 bases stayed unmatched. The CDR3 coding sequence is TGTGCCAGCAGCCCTGCGGGAGGAGAGACCCAGTACTTC. Amino acid sequence: CASSPAGGETQYF.

The chain carries TRBV29-1 and TRBJ1-1; perhaps TRBD1 as D (5 bases). This CDR3 contains 11 residues. Looked up from germline, CDR1 is SQVTM and CDR2 is ANQGSEA. Trimming pared 5 bases from V and 7 bases from J, leaving 11 bases between. The CDR3 spells CSVTPQGEAFF. CDR3 nucleotide sequence: TGCAGCGTTACCCCGCAGGGTGAAGCTTTCTTT.

This rearrangement joins TRBV7-9 to TRBJ1-6; D is unresolved. V was shortened by 5 bases and J by 7 bases, with 9 bases between the two germline ends. The germline V gene has CDR1 SEHNR and CDR2 FQNEAQ (reference sequence). CDR3 size: 13 residues. Here the CDR3 DNA reads TGTGCCAGCAGCCCAACAGTAAATTCACCCCTCCACTTT. Amino acid sequence: CASSPTVNSPLHF.

V gene TRBV2 combines with J gene TRBJ1-5, with a tentative D call TRBD1 (5 bases). The CDR3 runs to 13 residues. Trimming removed 4 bases from V and 6 bases from J, with 10 bases in between. Germline V CDR1 and CDR2: SNHLY, FYNNEI. CDR3 nucleotides: TGTGCCAGCAGTGTGGGGGGGGTTCAGCCCCAGCATTTT. Amino acid sequence: CASSVGGVQPQHF.

This clone was observed a single time. The rearrangement links TRBV7-9 to TRBJ1-2; 11 nucleotides line up with TRBD1. V gave up 5 bases and J gave up 4 bases; unmatched junction bases: 6. From germline, CDR1 is SEHNR and CDR2 FQNEAQ (reference sequence). The CDR3 is 15 amino acids. The CDR3: CASSDRTGGSYGYTF. In DNA form, the CDR3 reads TGTGCCAGCAGCGACAGGACAGGGGGCAGCTATGGCTACACCTTC.